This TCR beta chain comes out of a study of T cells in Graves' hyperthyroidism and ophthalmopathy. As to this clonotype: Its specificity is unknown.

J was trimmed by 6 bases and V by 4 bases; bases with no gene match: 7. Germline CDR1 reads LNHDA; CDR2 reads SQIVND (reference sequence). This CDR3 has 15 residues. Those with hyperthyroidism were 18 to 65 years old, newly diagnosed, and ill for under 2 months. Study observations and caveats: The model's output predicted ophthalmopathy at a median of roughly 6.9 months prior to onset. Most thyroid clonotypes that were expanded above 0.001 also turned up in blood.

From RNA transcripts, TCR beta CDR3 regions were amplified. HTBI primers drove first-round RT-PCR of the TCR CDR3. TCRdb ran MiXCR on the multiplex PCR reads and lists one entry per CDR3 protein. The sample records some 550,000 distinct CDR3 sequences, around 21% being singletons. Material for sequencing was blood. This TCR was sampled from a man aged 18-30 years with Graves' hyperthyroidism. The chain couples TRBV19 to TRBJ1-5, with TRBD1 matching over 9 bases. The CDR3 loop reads CASSTGQGPSQPQHF. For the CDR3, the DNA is TGTGCCAGTAGTACGGGACAGGGTCCAAGTCAGCCCCAGCATTTT.